This TCR beta chain was recorded in a study of identical twins. Study-wide findings and caveats: Cord blood beta clonotypes present at high abundance carried fewer insertions; no such pattern appeared in memory repertoires. The study drew conclusions from cross-sectional statistical analysis, not from following the same donors.

Notes on this clonotype: Its antigen is still unknown.

The CDR3 is 17 amino acids. Germline assignment: CDR1 SGHTA and CDR2 FQGNSA. V dropped 6 bases and J dropped 4; count of bases not matched to a gene: 12. TCRdb re-called the 5' RACE reads through MiXCR, storing one row per CDR3 protein. The sample includes nearly 250,000 distinct CDR3 sequences, 5.5% to 8% of them seen just once. The data were also submitted as part of a second study, on yellow fever vaccine responses in identical twins.

The sequence was obtained from a woman younger than 30 in good health. The chain links TRBV7-2 to TRBJ2-2, with 9 nucleotides matching TRBD2. The sequenced material came from memory (CD45RO+) T cells sorted from blood. DNA of the CDR3: TGTGCCAGCAGGAGGGCCTTAGCGGGGGCGGGCACCGGGGAGCTGTTTTTT. Encoded protein: CASRRALAGAGTGELFF.